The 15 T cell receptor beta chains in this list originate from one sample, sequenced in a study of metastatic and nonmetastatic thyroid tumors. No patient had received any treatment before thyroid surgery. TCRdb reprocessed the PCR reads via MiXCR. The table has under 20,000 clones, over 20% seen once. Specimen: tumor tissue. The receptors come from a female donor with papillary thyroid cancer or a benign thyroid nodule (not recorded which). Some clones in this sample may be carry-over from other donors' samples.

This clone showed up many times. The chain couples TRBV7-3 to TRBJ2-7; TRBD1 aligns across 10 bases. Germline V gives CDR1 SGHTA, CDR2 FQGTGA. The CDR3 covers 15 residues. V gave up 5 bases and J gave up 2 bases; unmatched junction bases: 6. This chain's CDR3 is CASSPGTGETYEQYF. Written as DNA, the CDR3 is TGTGCCAGCAGCCCCGGGACAGGGGAAACCTACGAGCAGTACTTC.

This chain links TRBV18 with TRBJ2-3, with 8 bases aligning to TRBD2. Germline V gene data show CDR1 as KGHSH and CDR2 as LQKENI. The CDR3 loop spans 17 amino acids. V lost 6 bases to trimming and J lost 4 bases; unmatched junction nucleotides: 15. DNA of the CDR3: TGTGCCAGCTCCAAGCGGGAGTGGGGCTTTGGCTCAGATACGCAGTATTTT. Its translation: CASSKREWGFGSDTQYF.

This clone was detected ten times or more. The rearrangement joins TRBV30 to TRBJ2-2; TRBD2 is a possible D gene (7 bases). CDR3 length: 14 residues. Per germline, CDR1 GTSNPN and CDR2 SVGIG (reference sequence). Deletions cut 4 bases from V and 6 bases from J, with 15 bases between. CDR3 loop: CAWTLGGGPGELFF. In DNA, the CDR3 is TGTGCCTGGACCTTGGGGGGGGGGCCCGGGGAGCTGTTTTTT. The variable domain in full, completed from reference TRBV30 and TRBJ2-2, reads SQTIHQWPATLVQPVGSPLSLECTVEGTSNPNLYWYRQAAGRGLQLLFYSVGIGQISSEVPQNLSASRPQDRQFILSSKKLLLSDSGFYLCAWTLGGGPGELFFGEGSRLTVL.

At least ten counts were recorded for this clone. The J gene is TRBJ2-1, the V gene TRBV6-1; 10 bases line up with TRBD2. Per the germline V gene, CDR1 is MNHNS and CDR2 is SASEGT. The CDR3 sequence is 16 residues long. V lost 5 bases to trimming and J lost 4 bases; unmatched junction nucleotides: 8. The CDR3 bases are TGTGCCAGCAGTCTAGTAGCGGGAGGCACTTACAATGAGCAGTTCTTC. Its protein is CASSLVAGGTYNEQFF.

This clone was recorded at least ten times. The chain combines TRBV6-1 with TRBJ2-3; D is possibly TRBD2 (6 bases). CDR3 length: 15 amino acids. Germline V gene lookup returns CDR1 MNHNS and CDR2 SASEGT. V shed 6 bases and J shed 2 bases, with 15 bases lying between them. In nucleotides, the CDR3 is TGTGCCAGCAGCGCGCGGGGCAGCCCCACAGATACGCAGTATTTT. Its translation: CASSARGSPTDTQYF.

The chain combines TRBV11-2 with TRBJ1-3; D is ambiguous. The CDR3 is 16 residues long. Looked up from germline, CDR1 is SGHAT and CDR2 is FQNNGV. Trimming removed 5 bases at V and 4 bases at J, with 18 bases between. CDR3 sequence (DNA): TGTGCCAGCAGCCCCCAGGTTGTCGGGTCCGGAAACACCATATATTTT. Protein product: CASSPQVVGSGNTIYF.

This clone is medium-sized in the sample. In DNA form, the CDR3 reads TGTGCCAGCAGTTTAGGGGGGGGCACTGAAGCTTTCTTT. It codes for CASSLGGGTEAFF. V usage is TRBV28 and J usage is TRBJ1-1; D might be TRBD1 (5 bases). CDR1 MDHEN and CDR2 SYDVKM come from the germline V gene. V was shortened by 2 bases and J by 4 bases, with 8 bases between the two germline ends. The CDR3 has 13 residues.

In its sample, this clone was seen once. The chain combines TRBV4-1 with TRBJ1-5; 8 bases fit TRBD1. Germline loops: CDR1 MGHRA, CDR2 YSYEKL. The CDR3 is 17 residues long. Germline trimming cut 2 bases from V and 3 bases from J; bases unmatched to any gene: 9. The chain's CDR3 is CASSQRGQGGPNQPQHF. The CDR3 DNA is TGCGCCAGCAGCCAACGAGGACAGGGCGGCCCCAATCAGCCCCAGCATTTT.

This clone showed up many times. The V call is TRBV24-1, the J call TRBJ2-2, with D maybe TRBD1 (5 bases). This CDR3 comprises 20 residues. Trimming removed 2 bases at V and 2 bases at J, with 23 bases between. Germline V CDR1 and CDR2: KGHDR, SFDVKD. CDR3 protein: CATSDSSVAGYIPNTGELFF. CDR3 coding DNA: TGTGCCACCAGTGATTCATCAGTCGCAGGGTATATACCCAACACCGGGGAGCTGTTTTTT.

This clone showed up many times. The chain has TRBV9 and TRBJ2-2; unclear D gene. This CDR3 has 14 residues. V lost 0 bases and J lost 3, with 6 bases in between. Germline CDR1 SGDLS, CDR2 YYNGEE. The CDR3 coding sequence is TGTGCCAGCAGCGTAGTAAGGGACACCGGGGAGCTGTTTTTT. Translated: CASSVVRDTGELFF.

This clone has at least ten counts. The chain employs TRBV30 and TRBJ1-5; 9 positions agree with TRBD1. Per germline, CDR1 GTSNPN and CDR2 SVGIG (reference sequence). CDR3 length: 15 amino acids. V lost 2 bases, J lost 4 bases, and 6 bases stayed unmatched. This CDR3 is CAWSPPGQGNQPQHF. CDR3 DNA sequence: TGTGCCTGGAGTCCGCCGGGACAGGGAAATCAGCCCCAGCATTTT.

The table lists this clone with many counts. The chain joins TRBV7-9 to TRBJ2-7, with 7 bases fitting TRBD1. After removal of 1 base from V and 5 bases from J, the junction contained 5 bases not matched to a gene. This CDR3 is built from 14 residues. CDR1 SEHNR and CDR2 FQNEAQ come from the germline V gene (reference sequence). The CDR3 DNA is TGTGCCAGCAGCTTAGGACAGGGAAGCAACGAGCAGTACTTC. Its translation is CASSLGQGSNEQYF.

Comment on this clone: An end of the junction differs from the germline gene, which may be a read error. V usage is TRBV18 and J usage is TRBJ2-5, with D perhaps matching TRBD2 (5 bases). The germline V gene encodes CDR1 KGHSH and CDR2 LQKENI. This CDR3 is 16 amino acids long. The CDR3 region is CSSSLGKSLRQETQYF. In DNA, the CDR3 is TGTTCCAGCTCACTCGGGAAATCTCTGAGACAAGAGACCCAGTACTTC.

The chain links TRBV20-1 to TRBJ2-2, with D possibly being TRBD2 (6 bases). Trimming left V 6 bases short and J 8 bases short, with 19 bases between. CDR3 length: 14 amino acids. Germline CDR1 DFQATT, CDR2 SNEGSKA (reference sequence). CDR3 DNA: TGCAGTGCCCTTAGCGGAGCGAAGTGGGGGGAGCTGTTTTTT. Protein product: CSALSGAKWGELFF.

CDR3 bases: TGTGCCAGCAGGGGTAATTCACCCCTCCACTTT. Translating gives CASRGNSPLHF. The chain uses TRBV6-1 and TRBJ1-6; D uncertain. The CDR3 consists of 11 residues. V was clipped by 6 bases and J by 6 bases, with 3 bases between them. Germline V gene sequence: CDR1 MNHNS, CDR2 SASEGT.